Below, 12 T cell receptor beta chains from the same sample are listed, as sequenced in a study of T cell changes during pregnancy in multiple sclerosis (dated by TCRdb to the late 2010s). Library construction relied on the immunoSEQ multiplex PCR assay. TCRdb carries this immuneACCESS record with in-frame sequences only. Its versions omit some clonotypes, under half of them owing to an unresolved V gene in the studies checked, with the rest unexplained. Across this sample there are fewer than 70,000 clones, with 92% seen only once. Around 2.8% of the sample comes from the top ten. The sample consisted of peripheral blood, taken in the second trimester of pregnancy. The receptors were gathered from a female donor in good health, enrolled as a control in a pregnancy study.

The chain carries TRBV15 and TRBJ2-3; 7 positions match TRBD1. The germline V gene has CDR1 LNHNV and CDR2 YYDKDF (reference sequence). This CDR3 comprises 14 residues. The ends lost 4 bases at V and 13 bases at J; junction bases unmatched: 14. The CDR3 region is CATSKDRAQPFEYF. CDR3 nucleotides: TGTGCCACCAGCAAAGACAGGGCCCAGCCTTTTGAGTATTTT.

CDR3 in DNA: TGTGCCAGCAGCCCCCTTATAAGGACTAGCGACTACGAGCAGTACTTC. This sequence encodes CASSPLIRTSDYEQYF. The rearrangement joins TRBV11-2 to TRBJ2-7, with TRBD2 matching over 9 bases. Germline lookup yields CDR1 SGHAT and CDR2 FQNNGV. This CDR3 spans 16 amino acids. Germline trimming cut 5 bases from V and 3 bases from J; bases unmatched to any gene: 11.

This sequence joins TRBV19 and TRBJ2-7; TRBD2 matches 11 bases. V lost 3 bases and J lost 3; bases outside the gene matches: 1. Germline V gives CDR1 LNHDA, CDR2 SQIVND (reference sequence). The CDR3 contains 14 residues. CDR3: CASSIGLAGYEQYF. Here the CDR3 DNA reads TGTGCCAGTAGTATCGGACTAGCGGGCTACGAGCAGTACTTC.

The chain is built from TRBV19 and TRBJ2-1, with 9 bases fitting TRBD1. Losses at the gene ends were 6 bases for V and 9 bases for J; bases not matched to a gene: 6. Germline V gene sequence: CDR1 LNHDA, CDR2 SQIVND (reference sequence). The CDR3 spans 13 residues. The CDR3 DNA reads TGTGCCAGTAGCCCGGGACAGGGCGGTGAGCAGTTCTTC. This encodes CASSPGQGGEQFF.

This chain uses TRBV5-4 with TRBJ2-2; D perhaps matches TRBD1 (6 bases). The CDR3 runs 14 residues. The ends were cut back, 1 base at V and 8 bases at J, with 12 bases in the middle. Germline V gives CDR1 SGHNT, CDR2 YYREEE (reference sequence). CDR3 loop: CASSLQVGTGELFF. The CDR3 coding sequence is TGTGCCAGCAGCTTGCAGGTCGGGACAGGGGAGCTGTTTTTT.

CDR3 protein: CASSLRRFTGELFF. The CDR3 bases are TGTGCCAGCAGCCTCCGGCGGTTCACCGGGGAGCTGTTTTTT. The chain joins TRBV9 to TRBJ2-2; no clear D gene. Trimming took 4 bases from V and 4 from J, leaving 11 bases between them. CDR1 and CDR2 from the germline V gene are SGDLS and YYNGEE. The CDR3 covers 14 residues.

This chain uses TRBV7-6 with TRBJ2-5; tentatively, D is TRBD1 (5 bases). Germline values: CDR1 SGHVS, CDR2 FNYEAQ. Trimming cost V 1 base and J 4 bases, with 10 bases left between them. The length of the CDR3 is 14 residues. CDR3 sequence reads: CASSLGQTRETQYF. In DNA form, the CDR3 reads TGTGCCAGCAGCTTAGGACAGACCCGAGAGACCCAGTACTTC.

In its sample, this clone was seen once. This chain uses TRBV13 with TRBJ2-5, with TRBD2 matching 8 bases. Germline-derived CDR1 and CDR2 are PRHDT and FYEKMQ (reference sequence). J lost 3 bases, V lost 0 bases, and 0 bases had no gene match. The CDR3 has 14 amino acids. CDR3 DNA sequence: TGTGCCAGCAGCTTAGGACTAGCGGAAGAGACCCAGTACTTC. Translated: CASSLGLAEETQYF.

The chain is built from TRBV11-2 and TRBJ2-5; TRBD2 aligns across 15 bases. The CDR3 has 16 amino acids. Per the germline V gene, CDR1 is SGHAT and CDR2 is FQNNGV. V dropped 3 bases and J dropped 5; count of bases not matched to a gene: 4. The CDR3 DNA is TGTGCCAGCAGCTTCGGACTAGCGGGAGGGTGGGAGACCCAGTACTTC. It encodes CASSFGLAGGWETQYF.

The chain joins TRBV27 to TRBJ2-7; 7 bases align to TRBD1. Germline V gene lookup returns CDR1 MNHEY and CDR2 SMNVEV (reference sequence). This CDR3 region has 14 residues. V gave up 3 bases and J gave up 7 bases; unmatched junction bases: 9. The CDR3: CASSLTLGGGEQYF. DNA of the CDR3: TGTGCCAGCAGTTTGACCCTAGGGGGCGGGGAGCAGTACTTC.

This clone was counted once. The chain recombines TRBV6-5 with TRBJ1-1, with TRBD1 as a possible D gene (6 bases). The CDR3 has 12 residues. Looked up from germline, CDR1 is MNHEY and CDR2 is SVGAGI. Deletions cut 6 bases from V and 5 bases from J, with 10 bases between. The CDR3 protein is CASREQGTEAFF. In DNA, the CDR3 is TGTGCCAGCAGGGAACAGGGTACTGAAGCTTTCTTT.

CDR3 region: CASSESGIEQYF. The CDR3 coding sequence is TGTGCCAGCAGTGAATCAGGGATCGAGCAGTACTTC. This chain uses TRBV25-1 with TRBJ2-5; TRBD1 might be the D (5 bases). Judging by the DNA end, TRBJ2-7 fits better; the J call may be wrong. Per germline, CDR1 MGHDK and CDR2 SYGVNS. The CDR3 sequence is 12 residues long.